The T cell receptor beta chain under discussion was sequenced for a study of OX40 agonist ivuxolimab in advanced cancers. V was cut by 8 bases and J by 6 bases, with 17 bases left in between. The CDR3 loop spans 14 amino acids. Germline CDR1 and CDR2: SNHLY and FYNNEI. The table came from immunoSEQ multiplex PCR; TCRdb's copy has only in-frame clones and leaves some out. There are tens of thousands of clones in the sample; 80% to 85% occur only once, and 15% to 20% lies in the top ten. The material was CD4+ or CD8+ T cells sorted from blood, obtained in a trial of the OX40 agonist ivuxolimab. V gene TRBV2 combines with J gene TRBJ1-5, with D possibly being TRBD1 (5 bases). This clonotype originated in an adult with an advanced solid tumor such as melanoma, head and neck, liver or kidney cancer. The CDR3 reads CASGGLEVGQPQHF. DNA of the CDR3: TGTGCCAGCGGGGGACTAGAGGTAGGTCAGCCCCAGCATTTT.